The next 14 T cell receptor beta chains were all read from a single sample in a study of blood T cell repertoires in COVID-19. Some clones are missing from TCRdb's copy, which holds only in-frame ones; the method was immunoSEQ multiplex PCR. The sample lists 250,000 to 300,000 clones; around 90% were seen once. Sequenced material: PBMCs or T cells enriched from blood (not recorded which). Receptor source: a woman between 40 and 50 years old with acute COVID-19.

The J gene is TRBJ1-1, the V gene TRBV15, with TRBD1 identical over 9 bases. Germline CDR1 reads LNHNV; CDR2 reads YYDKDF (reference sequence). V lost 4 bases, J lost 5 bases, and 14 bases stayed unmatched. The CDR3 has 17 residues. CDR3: CATSKGGTGRSGTEAFF. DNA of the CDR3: TGTGCCACCAGCAAAGGGGGGACAGGGAGAAGTGGGACTGAAGCTTTCTTT.

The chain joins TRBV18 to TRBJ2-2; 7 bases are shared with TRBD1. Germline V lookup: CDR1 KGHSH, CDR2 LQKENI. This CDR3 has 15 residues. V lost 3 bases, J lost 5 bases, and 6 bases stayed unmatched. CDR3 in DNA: TGTGCCAGCTCACCTGACAGGGTTTGGACCGGGGAGCTGTTTTTT. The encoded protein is CASSPDRVWTGELFF.

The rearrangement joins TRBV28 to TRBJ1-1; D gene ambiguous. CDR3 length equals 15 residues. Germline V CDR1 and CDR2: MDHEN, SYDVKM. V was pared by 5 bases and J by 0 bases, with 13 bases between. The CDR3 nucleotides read TGTGCCAGCAGTCTGGAGATTCTCATGAACACTGAAGCTTTCTTT. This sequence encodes CASSLEILMNTEAFF.

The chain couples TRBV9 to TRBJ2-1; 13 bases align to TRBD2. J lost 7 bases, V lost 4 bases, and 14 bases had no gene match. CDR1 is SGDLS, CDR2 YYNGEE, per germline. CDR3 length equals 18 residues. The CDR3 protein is CASSMIGLAGVAGNEQFF. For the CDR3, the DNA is TGTGCCAGCAGCATGATCGGACTAGCGGGGGTAGCGGGAAATGAGCAGTTCTTC.

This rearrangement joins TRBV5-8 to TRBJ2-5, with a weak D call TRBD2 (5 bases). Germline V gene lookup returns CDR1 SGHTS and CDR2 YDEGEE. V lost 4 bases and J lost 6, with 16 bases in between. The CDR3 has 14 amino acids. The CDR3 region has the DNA TGTGCCAGCAGCCCCACTTCGCGGGTGAAGACCCAGTACTTC. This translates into CASSPTSRVKTQYF.

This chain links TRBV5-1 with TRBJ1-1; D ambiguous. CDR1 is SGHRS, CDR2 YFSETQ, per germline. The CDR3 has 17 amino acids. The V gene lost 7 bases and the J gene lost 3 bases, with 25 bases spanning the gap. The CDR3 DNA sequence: TGCGCCAGCCTCGTTCTTAGATTCAATACGGGAGACACTGAAGCTTTCTTT. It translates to CASLVLRFNTGDTEAFF.

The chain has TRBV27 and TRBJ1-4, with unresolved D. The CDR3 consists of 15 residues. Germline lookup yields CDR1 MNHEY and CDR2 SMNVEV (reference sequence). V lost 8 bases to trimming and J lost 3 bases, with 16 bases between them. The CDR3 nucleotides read TGTGCCAGCGGCCCCCATGGGGAGCCTAATGAAAAACTGTTTTTT. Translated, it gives CASGPHGEPNEKLFF.

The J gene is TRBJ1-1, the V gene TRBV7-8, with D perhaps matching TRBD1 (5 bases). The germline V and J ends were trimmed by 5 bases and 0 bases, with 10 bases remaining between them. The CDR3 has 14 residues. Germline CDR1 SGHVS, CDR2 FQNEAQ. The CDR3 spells CASSGHSLNTEAFF. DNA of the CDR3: TGTGCCAGCAGCGGACACTCTCTGAACACTGAAGCTTTCTTT.

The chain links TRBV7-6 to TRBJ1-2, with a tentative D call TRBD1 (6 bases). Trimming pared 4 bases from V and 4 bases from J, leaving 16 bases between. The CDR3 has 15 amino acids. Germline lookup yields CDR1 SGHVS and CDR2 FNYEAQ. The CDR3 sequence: CASSSTPDSFYGYTF. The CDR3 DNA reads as TGTGCCAGCAGCTCTACGCCGGACAGCTTCTATGGCTACACCTTC.

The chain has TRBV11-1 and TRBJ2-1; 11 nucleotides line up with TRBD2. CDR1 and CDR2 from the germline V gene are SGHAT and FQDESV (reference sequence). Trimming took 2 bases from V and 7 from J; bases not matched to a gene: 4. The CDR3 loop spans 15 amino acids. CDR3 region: CASSLPSGGPNEQFF. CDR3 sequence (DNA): TGTGCCAGCAGCTTACCTAGCGGGGGGCCTAATGAGCAGTTCTTC.

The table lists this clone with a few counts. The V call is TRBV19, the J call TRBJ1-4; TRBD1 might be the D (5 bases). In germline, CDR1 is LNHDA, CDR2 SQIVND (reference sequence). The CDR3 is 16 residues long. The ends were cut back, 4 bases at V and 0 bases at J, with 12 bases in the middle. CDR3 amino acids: CASSRQGSATNEKLFF. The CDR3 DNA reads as TGTGCCAGTAGTAGGCAGGGAAGCGCAACTAATGAAAAACTGTTTTTT.

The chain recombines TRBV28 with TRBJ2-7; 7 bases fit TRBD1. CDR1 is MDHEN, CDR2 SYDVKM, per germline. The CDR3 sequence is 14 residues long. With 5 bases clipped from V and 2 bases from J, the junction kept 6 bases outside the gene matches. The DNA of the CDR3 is TGTGCCAGCAGTCCTGACAGGGAGACCTACGAGCAGTACTTC. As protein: CASSPDRETYEQYF.

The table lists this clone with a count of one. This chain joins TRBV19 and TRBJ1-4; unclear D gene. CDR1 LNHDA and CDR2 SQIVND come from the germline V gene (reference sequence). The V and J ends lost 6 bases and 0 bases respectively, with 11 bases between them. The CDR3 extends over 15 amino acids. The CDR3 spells CASRGAGSTNEKLFF. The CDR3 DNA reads TGTGCCAGTAGGGGAGCGGGGTCAACTAATGAAAAACTGTTTTTT.

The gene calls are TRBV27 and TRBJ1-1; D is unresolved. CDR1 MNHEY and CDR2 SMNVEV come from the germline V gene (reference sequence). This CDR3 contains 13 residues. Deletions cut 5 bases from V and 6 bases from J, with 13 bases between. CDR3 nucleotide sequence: TGTGCCAGCAGTGGCCGGACTGGCCCTGAAGCTTTCTTT. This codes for CASSGRTGPEAFF.